The present T cell receptor beta chain was sequenced within a study of T cell repertoires in cytomegalovirus infection. Study context: Public TCR beta signatures marked donors with CMV infection and the matching HLA. Overall study findings and caveats: Dominating the ex vivo response were HLA-C-restricted CMV-specific TCR beta clonotypes. Totalled public TCR beta family frequency picked out people who carried CMV plus the relevant HLA.

TCRdb re-called the reads with MiXCR, one entry per CDR3 protein. The sample holds 310,000 or so distinct CDR3 sequences, about 25% seen once. Germline V gives CDR1 SNHLY, CDR2 FYNNEI. The V end lost 7 bases, the J end lost 2 bases, and 8 bases lay between the germline ends. There are 12 residues in the CDR3. Of note for this clonotype: Its target is unknown.

The sequenced sample was PBMCs. This chain links TRBV2 with TRBJ2-5; a weak D match, TRBD2 (5 bases). The TCR sequence derives from a human donor in good health (CMV status not recorded). Some clones in this sample may be carry-over from other donors' samples. The CDR3 DNA reads as TGTGCCAGCAAACTAGAACAAGAGACCCAGTACTTC. It translates to CASKLEQETQYF.